The 24 T cell receptor beta chains given below trace back to one sample, sequenced in a study of blood T cell repertoires in COVID-19 (dated by TCRdb to the early 2020s). Library creation used the immunoSEQ multiplex PCR assay. In its TCRdb copy, this immuneACCESS table keeps in-frame sequences only and misses some clones. Where compared with another copy, unresolved V genes explain less than half of these, and the others have no known cause. The sample table holds about 220,000 clones, of which approximately 88% were seen once. Of the sample, approximately 2.5% falls within the top ten clones. The material sequenced was PBMCs or T cells enriched from blood (not recorded which). The receptors shown here come from a woman aged 40 to 50 with acute COVID-19.

This clone was counted at least ten times. The V and J genes are TRBV14 and TRBJ2-7; possibly TRBD2 for D (6 bases). CDR3 length: 12 amino acids. With 4 bases removed from V and 7 bases from J, the gap between germline ends came to 11 bases. Germline loops: CDR1 SGHDN, CDR2 FVKESK. CDR3 region: CASSLSGVEQYV. In DNA form, the CDR3 reads TGTGCCAGCAGCCTTAGCGGAGTGGAGCAGTACGTC.

CDR3 amino acids: CASSRGQSNQPQHF. In DNA, the CDR3 is TGTGCCAGCAGCCGTGGACAGTCCAATCAGCCCCAGCATTTT. The chain uses TRBV4-2 and TRBJ1-5, with D possibly being TRBD1 (6 bases). This CDR3 has 14 amino acids. Trimming cost V 4 bases and J 3 bases, with 10 bases left between them. From germline, CDR1 is LGHNA and CDR2 YNFKEQ.

This chain links TRBV7-6 with TRBJ1-5, with unresolved D. The CDR3 runs 16 residues. Germline-derived CDR1 and CDR2 are SGHVS and FNYEAQ. Trimming took off 1 base at V and 2 bases at J, with 12 bases between the two ends. The CDR3 is CASSLGAATGNQPQHF. The CDR3 DNA follows: TGTGCCAGCAGCTTAGGAGCGGCGACGGGCAATCAGCCCCAGCATTTT.

This clone was counted at least ten times. This rearrangement joins TRBV4-3 to TRBJ2-7; D may be TRBD1 (5 bases). Germline loops: CDR1 LGHNA, CDR2 YSLEER. The length of the CDR3 is 13 residues. The V end was cut by 4 bases, the J end by 7 bases, with 14 bases between. Here the CDR3 reads CASSRGLGVEQYF. CDR3 nucleotide sequence: TGCGCCAGCAGCCGTGGCTTAGGGGTGGAGCAGTACTTC.

The rearrangement joins TRBV21-1 to TRBJ1-1. TRBV21-1 is classified as a pseudogene. This CDR3 has 10 residues. CDR3 nucleotide sequence: TGTGCCAGCAGCAAATTCCGGGCTTTCTTT. Translation: CASSKFRAFF.

The V gene is TRBV19, the J gene TRBJ1-5, with 7 bases matching TRBD1. Germline V gene sequence: CDR1 LNHDA, CDR2 SQIVND (reference sequence). The junction had 9 bases not matched to a gene; V was cut back by 5 bases and J by 2 bases. The CDR3 totals 16 residues. CDR3 sequence (DNA): TGTGCCAGTAGTGCCCAGACAGGGTTAGGCAATCAGCCCCAGCATTTT. Residues: CASSAQTGLGNQPQHF.

V and J are TRBV27 and TRBJ1-4; TRBD1 aligns across 9 bases. Germline CDR1 MNHEY, CDR2 SMNVEV (reference sequence). CDR3 size: 14 residues. Losses at the gene ends were 7 bases for V and 5 bases for J; bases not matched to a gene: 5. CDR3 DNA: TGTGCCAGCAAGGGACAGGGCCGAAATGAAAAACTGTTTTTT. It is translated as CASKGQGRNEKLFF.

About this clone itself: A read error may produce the germline difference seen at one junction end. J is TRBJ2-3 and V is TRBV3-1 (or the pseudogene TRBV3-2); 7 positions match TRBD2. This CDR3 spans 15 amino acids. Germline CDR1 and CDR2: LGHDT and YNNKEL (reference sequence). CDR3 in amino acids: CASTQRLAGTDTQYF. DNA of the CDR3: TGTGCCAGCACCCAAAGGCTAGCGGGCACAGATACGCAGTATTTT.

This clone was seen more than once but under ten times. The chain recombines TRBV4-3 with TRBJ1-5; D unresolved. The CDR3 is 15 amino acids. Germline V gene lookup returns CDR1 LGHNA and CDR2 YSLEER. V lost 1 base and J 2 bases, leaving 9 bases between the germline ends. The CDR3 nucleotides are TGCGCCAGCAGCCAAGCGGGAGGCGGCAATCAGCCCCAGCATTTT. Protein product: CASSQAGGGNQPQHF.

The chain carries TRBV9 and TRBJ2-1; 8 bases line up with TRBD2. Trimming at V came to 0 bases and at J to 8 bases, leaving 7 bases not matched to a gene. The germline CDR1 and CDR2 sequences are SGDLS and YYNGEE. The CDR3 has 15 residues. As DNA, the CDR3 is TGTGCCAGCAGCGTAGCGACGGGGGGGCCTCATGAGCAGTTCTTC. Translation gives CASSVATGGPHEQFF. The full variable domain, its missing parts supplied by reference TRBV9 and TRBJ2-1, is DSGVTQTPKHLITATGQRVTLRCSPRSGDLSVYWYQQSLDQGLQFLIQYYNGEERAKGNILERFSAQQFPDLHSELNLSSLELGDSALYFCASSVATGGPHEQFFGPGTRLTVL.

Here the CDR3 reads CASSFLAGGPDTQYF. The CDR3 DNA reads as TGTGCCAGCAGCTTCCTAGCGGGGGGGCCAGATACGCAGTATTTT. This chain links TRBV5-5 with TRBJ2-3, with TRBD2 matching over 12 bases. The germline gives CDR1 SGHKS, CDR2 YYEKEE (reference sequence). Germline trimming cut 2 bases from V and 4 bases from J; bases unmatched to any gene: 2. The CDR3 runs 15 residues.

The chain uses TRBV6-2 or TRBV6-3 and TRBJ2-7; a possible D gene is TRBD2 (5 bases). The CDR3 is made up of 18 amino acids. V dropped 3 bases and J dropped 4 bases, with 25 bases sitting between them. Germline CDR1 is MNHEY and CDR2 is SVGEGT. CDR3 region: CASSYYRASFPEGYEQYF. CDR3 sequence (DNA): TGTGCCAGCAGTTATTACAGAGCTAGCTTTCCGGAAGGTTACGAGCAGTACTTC.

V gene TRBV19 combines with J gene TRBJ2-1, with 7 bases that match TRBD1. The CDR3 is 16 residues long. The V gene's germline CDR1 is LNHDA and CDR2 SQIVND (reference sequence). V dropped 6 bases and J dropped 0; count of bases not matched to a gene: 8. CDR3 DNA: TGTGCCAGTAGCCCCCGGACAGGCCGCTCCTACAATGAGCAGTTCTTC. This gives the protein CASSPRTGRSYNEQFF.

About this clone itself: The identical CDR3 is also encoded by other nucleotide sequences in the sample. This chain uses TRBV19 with TRBJ2-2, with 8 bases lining up with TRBD1. V was pared by 6 bases and J by 1 base, with 1 base of the junction left unmatched. Germline CDR1 is LNHDA and CDR2 is SQIVND (reference sequence). This CDR3 has 14 amino acids. This CDR3 reads CASRGQGNTGELFF. CDR3 sequence (DNA): TGTGCCAGTAGAGGACAGGGGAACACCGGGGAGCTGTTTTTT.

This rearrangement joins TRBV5-1 to TRBJ2-3, with TRBD2 matching 9 bases. Germline assignment: CDR1 SGHRS and CDR2 YFSETQ. The CDR3 sequence is 15 residues long. V was pared by 1 base and J by 6 bases, with 6 bases of the junction left unmatched. The CDR3 region has the DNA TGCGCCAGCAGCTTGTTGGCGGGGGGGCCCGATACGCAGTATTTT. Amino acids: CASSLLAGGPDTQYF.

This chain connects TRBV9 to TRBJ1-6; 9 bases agree with TRBD1. In germline, CDR1 is SGDLS, CDR2 YYNGEE. V dropped 4 bases and J dropped 10; count of bases not matched to a gene: 15. This CDR3 spans 17 amino acids. The CDR3 DNA follows: TGTGCCAGCAGCCGAGGGGGCGGGACAGGGACAGGGTCACCCCTCCACTTT. Translated: CASSRGGGTGTGSPLHF. Full variable domain (remainder filled in from reference TRBV9 and TRBJ1-6): DSGVTQTPKHLITATGQRVTLRCSPRSGDLSVYWYQQSLDQGLQFLIQYYNGEERAKGNILERFSAQQFPDLHSELNLSSLELGDSALYFCASSRGGGTGTGSPLHFGNGTRLTVT.

This chain uses TRBV5-6 with TRBJ2-7; 9 bases agree with TRBD1. The V gene end was trimmed by 3 bases and the J gene end by 6 bases; junction bases not matched to a gene: 7. CDR3 length: 14 residues. In germline, CDR1 is SGHDT, CDR2 YYEEEE. The CDR3 protein is CASSWTGEGGEQYF. CDR3 coding DNA: TGTGCCAGCAGCTGGACAGGGGAGGGCGGCGAGCAGTACTTC.

The V call is TRBV5-4, the J call TRBJ2-7; D uncertain. The CDR3 contains 13 residues. The germline gives CDR1 SGHNT, CDR2 YYREEE (reference sequence). Trimming shortened V by 0 bases and J by 7 bases, and 11 bases separated the two germline ends. The DNA for the CDR3 is TGTGCCAGCAGCTTGGGGTTAGACTTGGAGCAGTACTTC. Its translation is CASSLGLDLEQYF.

The chain is built from TRBV30 and TRBJ1-2; 7 bases agree with TRBD1. This CDR3 is 13 amino acids long. Looked up from germline, CDR1 is GTSNPN and CDR2 is SVGIG (reference sequence). The ends lost 5 bases at V and 2 bases at J; junction bases unmatched: 5. The CDR3 sequence is CAWGTDSNYGYTF. The CDR3 nucleotides read TGTGCCTGGGGGACAGACTCGAACTATGGCTACACCTTC.

The rearrangement links TRBV12-3 or TRBV12-4 to TRBJ1-1, with D perhaps matching TRBD1 (5 bases). The length of the CDR3 is 13 residues. The V end was cut by 6 bases, the J end by 1 base, with 9 bases between. The CDR3 DNA follows: TGTGCCAGCAGCCTTGGACAGAACACTGAAGCTTTCTTT. Protein sequence: CASSLGQNTEAFF.

This chain joins TRBV7-9 and TRBJ2-7, with 7 bases matching TRBD1. Germline CDR1 and CDR2: SEHNR and FQNEAQ (reference sequence). V lost 2 bases, J lost 7 bases, and 11 bases stayed unmatched. CDR3 length: 15 amino acids. The CDR3 region is CASSLTSATGSEQYF. In DNA form, the CDR3 reads TGTGCCAGCAGCTTAACGTCAGCGACAGGGTCGGAGCAGTACTTC.

The chain uses TRBV30 and TRBJ1-2; the match to TRBD1 covers 9 bases. With 3 bases clipped from V and 5 bases from J, the junction kept 7 bases outside the gene matches. Germline V CDR1 and CDR2: GTSNPN, SVGIG (reference sequence). This CDR3 region has 14 residues. The CDR3 loop is CAWRRDRALYGYTF. The CDR3, as DNA: TGTGCCTGGAGACGGGACAGGGCCCTTTATGGCTACACCTTC.

J is TRBJ1-5 and V is TRBV2, with D uncertain. Germline V CDR1 and CDR2: SNHLY, FYNNEI. V was shortened by 3 bases and J by 0 bases, with 6 bases between the two germline ends. CDR3 length: 14 amino acids. CDR3 coding DNA: TGTGCCAGCAGTGACAAAAATAGCAATCAGCCCCAGCATTTT. It specifies CASSDKNSNQPQHF.

This CDR3 reads CSVRGRDRDLGQPQHF. CDR3 sequence (DNA): TGCAGCGTCCGAGGAAGGGACAGGGATTTGGGTCAGCCCCAGCATTTT. V and J are TRBV29-1 and TRBJ1-5, with TRBD1 matching over 9 bases. The CDR3 consists of 16 residues. V dropped 6 bases and J dropped 6; count of bases not matched to a gene: 15. Germline V lookup: CDR1 SQVTM, CDR2 ANQGSEA. Full variable domain (missing parts from reference TRBV29-1 and TRBJ1-5): SAVISQKPSRDICQRGTSLTIQCQVDSQVTMMFWYRQQPGQSLTLIATANQGSEATYESGFVIDKFPISRPNLTFSTLTVSNMSPEDSSIYLCSVRGRDRDLGQPQHFGDGTRLSIL.